By proportion, the clone carrying this TCR beta chain is medium-sized. The source of the sample is a study of spatial heterogeneity in lung cancer. At the level of the study: A consistent excess of beta-chain over alpha-chain sequences was detected.

Every TCR cDNA molecule carried a tag that served as a unique molecular identifier. Via MiXCR, TCRdb re-called the 5' RACE reads, giving one row per CDR3 protein. The sample shows thousands of distinct CDR3 sequences, 5.1% of them seen only once. CDR1 and CDR2 from the germline V gene are KGHDR and SFDVKD. The CDR3 consists of 17 residues. The junction had 7 bases not matched to a gene; V was cut back by 4 bases and J by 4 bases. Time point given: sample taken at primary tumor resection. The donors comprised 70 to 85 untreated early-stage non-small cell lung cancer patients. Tumor, nontumor lung or frozen PBMC supplied whole RNA that was sequenced unsorted.

Specimen: normal lung tissue next to the tumor, collected at surgery. V gene TRBV24-1 combines with J gene TRBJ2-1; 12 positions agree with TRBD2. The receptor's source is a female donor with early-stage non-small cell lung cancer. CDR3: CATSDSIGLAGYNEQFF. CDR3 DNA: TGTGCCACCAGTGACTCCATCGGACTAGCGGGGTACAATGAGCAGTTCTTC.